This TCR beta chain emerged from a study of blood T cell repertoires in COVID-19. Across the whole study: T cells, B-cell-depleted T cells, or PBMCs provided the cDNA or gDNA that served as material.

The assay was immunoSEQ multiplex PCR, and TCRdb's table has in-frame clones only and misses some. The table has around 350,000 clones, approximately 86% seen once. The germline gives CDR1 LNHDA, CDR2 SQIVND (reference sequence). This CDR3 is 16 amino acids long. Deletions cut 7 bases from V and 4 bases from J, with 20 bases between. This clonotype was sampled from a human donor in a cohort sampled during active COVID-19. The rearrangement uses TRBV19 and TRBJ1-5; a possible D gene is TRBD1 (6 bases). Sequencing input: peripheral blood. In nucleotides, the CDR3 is TGTGCCAGTACCCCCCTATGGACAGCTACAAATCAGCCCCAGCATTTT. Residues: CASTPLWTATNQPQHF.